This is a list of T cell receptor beta chains from one sample in a study of T cells after yellow fever vaccination. TCRdb used MiXCR to reprocess the 5' RACE reads, holding one entry per CDR3 protein. The table shows 300,000 to 400,000 distinct CDR3 sequences, with about 9.5% occurring only once. The sequencing used PBMCs, collected on the day of the first yellow fever vaccination. Receptors originate from a man aged 18 to 29 who received the YFV17D yellow fever vaccine. Each CDR3 is given without its conserved first and last residue. Not all rows give a size; the values are once, few, many and, for expanded clones, a class.

clone_size	v_call	j_call	cdr3_aa
-	TRBV12-3/TRBV12-4	TRBJ1-2	ASTLGEGANYGYT
-	TRBV5-4	TRBJ2-5	ASSLPSGPQETQY
-	TRBV12-5	TRBJ2-6	ASGLVNRIGPGALSGANVLT
few	TRBV12-3/TRBV12-4	TRBJ1-2	ASSFLGSEGYT
-	TRBV5-4	TRBJ2-5	ASSPGQAKETQY
few	TRBV6-6	TRBJ2-7	ASMRDYEQY
few	TRBV12-3/TRBV12-4	TRBJ1-1	ASSLAGYRKNTEAF
-	TRBV20-1	TRBJ1-5	SARELAGQPQH
few	TRBV5-4	TRBJ2-1	ASRDVYSYNEQF
few	TRBV4-1	TRBJ2-5	ASSPRLAGGQETQY
few	TRBV7-9	TRBJ2-7	ASSFRTGDPYEQY
few	TRBV6-9	TRBJ2-5	ASSYRPDRQETQY
many	TRBV6-5	TRBJ1-1	ASSYKGGSEAF
many	TRBV7-3	TRBJ2-3	ASSSGPIDTQY
-	TRBV27	TRBJ2-6	ASSFRGDRAPSGANVLT
-	TRBV5-1	TRBJ2-7	ASSLLRDYEQY
few	TRBV7-2	TRBJ1-3	ASSSYVESGNTIY
many	TRBV4-3	TRBJ2-5	ASSQGGRQGQETQY
few	TRBV20-1	TRBJ2-5	SARLLAGGIKETQY
many	TRBV12-3/TRBV12-4	TRBJ2-5	ASSFGLAGVQETQY
-	TRBV20-1	TRBJ1-1	SAHLIMGVNTEAF
few	TRBV5-4	TRBJ2-3	ASSLAGTRIDTQY
many	TRBV24-1	TRBJ1-1	ATSDGVRGF
many	TRBV9	TRBJ2-5	ASSVGEETQY
-	TRBV10-3	TRBJ2-2	AISPGQGIQAGELF
many	TRBV20-1	TRBJ2-3	SARAVEVGLD
many	TRBV27	TRBJ1-2	ASSLRLRMSTYGYT
-	TRBV7-9	TRBJ2-5	ASSLDGTILETQY
-	TRBV18	TRBJ2-1	ASSPVVGGLDEQF
-	TRBV18	TRBJ2-5	ASSPVAGTRETQY
-	TRBV13	TRBJ1-1	ATRTQNTEAF
many	TRBV12-3/TRBV12-4	TRBJ1-5	ASSFEGDQPQH
-	TRBV29-1	TRBJ1-1	SVEEFGEGTEAF
-	TRBV11-1	TRBJ2-1	ASSLPTGLAGSYNEQF
few	TRBV15	TRBJ2-7	ATSRGDAGNPYEQY
many	TRBV27	TRBJ2-5	ASSSPDWGQETQY
-	TRBV19	TRBJ2-6	ACGSGANVLT
many	TRBV12-3/TRBV12-4	TRBJ2-3	ASSTHTGTTDTQY
few	TRBV4-3	TRBJ2-5	ASSHGGEETQY
-	TRBV27	TRBJ1-6	ASSLIGVGRGGNSPLH
-	TRBV5-4	TRBJ2-1	ASSWRTGHNEQF
few	TRBV6-5	TRBJ2-2	ASTLPEASNTGELF
many	TRBV6-6	TRBJ2-5	ASSYSRRETQY
-	TRBV30	TRBJ2-1	AWSSRVGSYNEQF
many	TRBV6-5	TRBJ1-5	ASSYSLGRNQPQH
-	TRBV10-1	TRBJ2-5	ASSGTTSGETQY
few	TRBV29-1	TRBJ1-6	SVLPGANSPLH
few	TRBV19	TRBJ1-1	ASGLDRGGEAF
-	TRBV6-5	TRBJ2-1	ASSYFSGGAGEQF
-	TRBV20-1	TRBJ2-3	SAREVPDTQY